A selection of T cell receptor beta chains follows, all from one sample in a study of cytomegalovirus exposure and HLA in healthy donors. TCRdb keeps only in-frame clones here, not all; method: immunoSEQ multiplex PCR. The sample carries a few hundred thousand clones, over 90% recorded once. Sequencing was done on a sample of PBMCs. Source of these receptors: a girl aged 2 to 10 in good health and CMV-seronegative. Both conserved end residues are part of each CDR3. D genes are given only for firm matches. Clone size is not always given. Where it is, it says once, few, many or a class for expanded clones.

clone_size,j_call,v_call,d_call,cdr3_aa,cdr3_nt
-,TRBJ1-2,TRBV28,TRBD1,CASSSRPQGDGYTF,TGTGCCAGCAGCTCGAGGCCTCAGGGGGATGGCTACACCTTC
-,TRBJ2-1,TRBV18,-,CASSPPGLPGDEQFF,TGTGCCAGCTCACCACCGGGGCTCCCAGGGGATGAGCAGTTCTTC
-,TRBJ2-7,TRBV20-1,-,CSARSDSF,TGCAGTGCTAGGTCGGACAGCTTC
-,TRBJ2-3,TRBV7-3,TRBD2,CASSSRAGSTDTQYF,TGTGCCAGCAGCTCCCGAGCGGGGAGCACAGATACGCAGTATTTT
few,TRBJ1-1,TRBV5-1,-,CASSPGVNAEAFF,TGCGCCAGCAGCCCAGGGGTTAATGCTGAAGCTTTCTTT
-,TRBJ2-7,TRBV5-1,-,CASSLAGPGAYEQYF,TGCGCCAGCAGCTTGGCCGGTCCAGGGGCGTACGAGCAGTACTTC
-,TRBJ2-7,TRBV18,-,CASSPLGNSYEQYF,TGTGCCAGCTCACCATTGGGCAACTCCTACGAGCAGTACTTC
-,TRBJ1-4,TRBV28,-,CASSFSPNNEKLFF,TGTGCCAGCAGTTTCTCCCCTAATAATGAAAAACTGTTTTTT
-,TRBJ2-3,TRBV7-9,TRBD2,CASSKPGLAGGPGTDTQYF,TGTGCCAGCAGCAAACCGGGACTAGCGGGAGGGCCGGGCACAGATACGCAGTATTTT
-,TRBJ1-1,TRBV6-6,-,CASSPPGTEAFF,TGTGCCAGCAGTCCTCCGGGCACTGAAGCTTTCTTT
-,TRBJ1-1,TRBV15,-,CATRTEAFF,TGTGCCACCCGAACAGAAGCTTTCTTT
-,TRBJ2-3,TRBV30,TRBD2,CAWSATGLGIGDTQYF,TGTGCCTGGAGTGCGACGGGACTAGGGATTGGGGATACGCAGTATTTT
once,TRBJ2-5,TRBV20-1,-,CSAPGAETQYF,TGCAGTGCTCCTGGGGCAGAGACCCAGTACTTC
-,TRBJ2-2,TRBV7-9,TRBD2,CASSLALAGKNTGELFF,TGTGCCAGCAGCTTAGCCCTAGCGGGGAAAAACACCGGGGAGCTGTTTTTT
-,TRBJ2-1,TRBV30,TRBD2,CAWGVPGLVDEQFF,TGTGCCTGGGGCGTCCCGGGACTAGTAGATGAGCAGTTCTTC
-,TRBJ1-5,TRBV7-9,TRBD1,CASSPDATGWNQPQHF,TGTGCCAGCAGCCCAGACGCGACAGGGTGGAATCAGCCCCAGCATTTT
-,TRBJ2-1,TRBV5-4,TRBD2,CASSLVTSGGNEQFF,TGTGCCAGCAGCTTGGTAACTAGCGGGGGTAATGAGCAGTTCTTC
-,TRBJ1-3,TRBV7-9,-,CASSSSGENTIYF,TGTGCCAGCAGCTCTAGCGGGGAGAACACCATATATTTT
few,TRBJ1-1,TRBV30,TRBD1,CAWSGDRENTEAFF,TGTGCCTGGAGTGGGGACAGGGAGAACACTGAAGCTTTCTTT
-,TRBJ1-2,TRBV6-1,TRBD1,CASSEVRDRGGYTF,TGTGCCAGCAGTGAAGTGAGGGACAGGGGTGGCTACACCTTC
-,TRBJ2-7,TRBV7-9,TRBD2,CASSLDSGNHEQYF,TGTGCCAGCAGCTTAGACAGCGGGAACCACGAGCAGTACTTC
-,TRBJ2-7,TRBV27,-,CASSLAGLGEQYF,TGTGCCAGCAGTTTAGCAGGGTTAGGCGAGCAGTACTTC
-,TRBJ2-7,TRBV5-1,TRBD2,CASSLSGTAYEQYF,TGCGCCAGCAGCTTGAGCGGGACCGCCTACGAGCAGTACTTC
-,TRBJ1-2,TRBV5-4,-,CASSLAAPSGGYTF,TGTGCCAGCAGCTTAGCGGCCCCCAGCGGTGGCTACACCTTC
-,TRBJ1-6,TRBV10-3,TRBD1,CAISESGQENSPLHF,TGTGCCATCAGTGAGTCGGGACAGGAGAATTCACCCCTCCACTTT
-,TRBJ2-1,TRBV2,-,CASLGLAGNEQFF,TGTGCCAGCCTTGGGTTAGCCGGGAATGAGCAGTTCTTC
-,TRBJ2-1,TRBV13,-,CASSLGRGKNEQFF,TGTGCCAGCAGCTTAGGCCGGGGGAAAAATGAGCAGTTCTTC
-,TRBJ1-4,TRBV19,TRBD1,CASSLLTGNEKLFF,TGTGCCAGTAGTCTACTGACAGGGAATGAAAAACTGTTTTTT
-,TRBJ2-7,TRBV21-1,-,CASNPPLDEQYF,TGTGCCAGCAACCCACCTCTAGACGAGCAGTACTTC
-,TRBJ1-2,TRBV5-6,TRBD1,CASSSRNRQGGSYGYTF,TGTGCCAGCAGCTCGCGGAATCGACAGGGTGGCAGCTATGGCTACACCTTC
-,TRBJ2-3,TRBV5-5,TRBD2,CASSLIAGGPGTQYF,TGTGCCAGCAGCTTGATAGCGGGGGGGCCTGGTACGCAGTATTTT
-,TRBJ2-7,TRBV7-9,-,CASSLSPAESFSYEQYF,TGTGCCAGCAGCTTATCACCGGCGGAGTCCTTCTCCTACGAGCAGTACTTC
-,TRBJ2-7,TRBV5-1,-,CASSLGSGPIPEQYF,TGCGCCAGCAGCTTGGGAAGCGGGCCTATCCCCGAGCAGTACTTC
few,TRBJ1-6,TRBV6-5,TRBD1,CASTRDSLNSPLHF,TGTGCCAGCACCCGGGACAGCCTTAATTCACCCCTCCACTTT
-,TRBJ2-7,TRBV27,-,CASSVPRGEQYF,TGTGCCAGCAGTGTCCCTAGGGGGGAGCAGTACTTC
-,TRBJ1-1,TRBV2,TRBD1,CASRGTRDRAIEAFF,TGTGCCAGCAGAGGTACCCGGGACAGGGCGATTGAAGCTTTCTTT
-,TRBJ2-1,TRBV5-4,TRBD2,CASSPSGTSGGVGQFF,TGTGCCAGCAGCCCCTCCGGGACTAGCGGGGGGGTGGGGCAGTTCTTC
once,TRBJ2-7,TRBV29-1,-,CSVRRADRYEQYF,TGCAGCGTTCGGCGGGCCGACCGGTACGAGCAGTACTTC
-,TRBJ2-7,TRBV19,TRBD2,CASRTSGTYEQYF,TGTGCCAGCCGGACTAGCGGGACCTACGAGCAGTACTTC
-,TRBJ1-3,TRBV10-3,TRBD1,CASTQQGAAGNTIYF,TGTGCCAGCACACAACAGGGGGCAGCTGGAAACACCATATATTTT
-,TRBJ2-1,TRBV27,TRBD2,CASSYQGLAGNNEQFF,TGTGCCAGCAGTTACCAGGGACTAGCGGGAAACAATGAGCAGTTCTTC
-,TRBJ1-5,TRBV27,-,CASTTNSNQPQHF,TGTGCCAGCACCACAAATAGCAATCAGCCCCAGCATTTT
-,TRBJ1-4,TRBV29-1,-,CSASSTNEKLFF,TGCAGCGCTAGTTCAACTAATGAAAAACTGTTTTTT
-,TRBJ1-3,TRBV28,-,CASSLVSGDGGNTIYF,TGTGCCAGCAGCCTAGTCTCGGGGGATGGAGGAAACACCATATATTTT
-,TRBJ2-7,TRBV13,TRBD1,CASSPRDSGSYEQYF,TGTGCCAGCAGCCCTCGGGACAGCGGCTCCTACGAGCAGTACTTC
-,TRBJ1-1,TRBV6-1,TRBD1,CATMGDWDSYTEAFF,TGTGCCACAATGGGTGATTGGGACAGTTACACTGAAGCTTTCTTT